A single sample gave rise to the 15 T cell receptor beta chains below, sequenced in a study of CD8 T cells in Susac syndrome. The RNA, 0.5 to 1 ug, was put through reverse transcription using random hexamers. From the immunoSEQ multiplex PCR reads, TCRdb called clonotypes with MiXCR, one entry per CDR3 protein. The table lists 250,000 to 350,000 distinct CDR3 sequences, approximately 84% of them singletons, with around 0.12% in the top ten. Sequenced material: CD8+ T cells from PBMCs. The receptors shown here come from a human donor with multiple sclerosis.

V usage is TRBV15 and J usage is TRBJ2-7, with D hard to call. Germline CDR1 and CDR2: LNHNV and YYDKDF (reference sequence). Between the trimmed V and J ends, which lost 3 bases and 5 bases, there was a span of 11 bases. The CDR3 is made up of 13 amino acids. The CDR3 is CATSRIVKHEQYF. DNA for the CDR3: TGTGCCACCAGCAGGATAGTGAAACACGAGCAGTACTTC. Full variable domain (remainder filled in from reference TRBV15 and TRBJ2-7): DAMVIQNPRYQVTQFGKPVTLSCSQTLNHNVMYWYQQKSSQAPKLLFHYYDKDFNNEADTPDNFQSRRPNTSFCFLDIRSPGLGDTAMYLCATSRIVKHEQYFGPGTRLTVT.

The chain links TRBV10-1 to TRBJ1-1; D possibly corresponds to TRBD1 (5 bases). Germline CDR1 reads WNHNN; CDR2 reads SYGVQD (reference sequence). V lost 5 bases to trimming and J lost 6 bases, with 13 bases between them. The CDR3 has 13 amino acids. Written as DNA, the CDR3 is TGCGCCAGCAGTCGGTGGGGCAGCGCTGAAGCTTTCTTT. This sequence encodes CASSRWGSAEAFF.

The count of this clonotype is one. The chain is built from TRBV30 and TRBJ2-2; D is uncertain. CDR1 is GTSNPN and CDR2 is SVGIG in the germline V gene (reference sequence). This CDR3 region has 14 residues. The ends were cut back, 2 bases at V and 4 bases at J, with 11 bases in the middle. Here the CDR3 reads CAWSLRSFTGELFF. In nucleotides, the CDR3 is TGTGCCTGGAGTCTCAGAAGTTTCACCGGGGAGCTGTTTTTT.

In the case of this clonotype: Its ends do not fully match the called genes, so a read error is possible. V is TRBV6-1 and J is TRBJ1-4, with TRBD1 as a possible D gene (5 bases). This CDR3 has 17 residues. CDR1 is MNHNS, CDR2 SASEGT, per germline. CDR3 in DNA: TGCGCCAGCAGCCGTAGACAGCTTGCGGACGCAAATGAAAAACTGTTTTTT. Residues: CASSRRQLADANEKLFF.

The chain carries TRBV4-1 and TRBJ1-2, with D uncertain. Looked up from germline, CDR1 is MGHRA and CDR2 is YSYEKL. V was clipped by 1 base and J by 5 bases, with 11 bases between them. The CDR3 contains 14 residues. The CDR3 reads CASSQVGGPYGYTF. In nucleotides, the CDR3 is TGCGCCAGCAGCCAAGTTGGCGGACCGTATGGCTACACCTTC.

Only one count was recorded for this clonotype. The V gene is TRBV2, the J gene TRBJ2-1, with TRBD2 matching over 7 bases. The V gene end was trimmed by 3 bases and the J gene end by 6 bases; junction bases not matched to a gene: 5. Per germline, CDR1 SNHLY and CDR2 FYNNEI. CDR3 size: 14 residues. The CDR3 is CASSDPGGTNEQFF. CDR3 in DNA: TGTGCCAGCAGTGATCCGGGAGGTACCAATGAGCAGTTCTTC.

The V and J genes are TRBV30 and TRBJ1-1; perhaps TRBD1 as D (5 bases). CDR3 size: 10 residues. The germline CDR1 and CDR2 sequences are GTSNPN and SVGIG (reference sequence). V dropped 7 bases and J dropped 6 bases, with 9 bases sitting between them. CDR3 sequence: CASSTAEAFF. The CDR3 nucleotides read TGTGCCTCTTCGACAGCTGAAGCTTTCTTT.

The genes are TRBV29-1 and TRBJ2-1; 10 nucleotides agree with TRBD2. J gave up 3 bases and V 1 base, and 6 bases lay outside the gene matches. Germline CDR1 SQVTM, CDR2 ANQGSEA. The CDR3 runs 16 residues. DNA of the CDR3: TGCAGCGTTGAAGGGAGCGGGAGGGCCCTCTACAATGAGCAGTTCTTC. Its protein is CSVEGSGRALYNEQFF.

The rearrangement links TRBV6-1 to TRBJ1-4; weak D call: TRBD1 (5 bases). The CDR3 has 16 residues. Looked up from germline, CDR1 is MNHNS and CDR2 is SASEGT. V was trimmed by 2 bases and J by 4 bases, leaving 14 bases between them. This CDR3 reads CASSESLGRGNEKLFF. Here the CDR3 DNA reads TGTGCCAGCAGTGAAAGTTTGGGGAGGGGTAATGAAAAACTGTTTTTT.

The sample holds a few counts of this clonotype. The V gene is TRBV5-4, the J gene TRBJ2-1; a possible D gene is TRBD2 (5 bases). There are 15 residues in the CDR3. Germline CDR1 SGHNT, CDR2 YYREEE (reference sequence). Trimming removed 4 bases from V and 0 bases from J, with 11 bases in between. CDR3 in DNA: TGTGCCAGCAGCCAGGACTGGAGCTCCTACAATGAGCAGTTCTTC. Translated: CASSQDWSSYNEQFF. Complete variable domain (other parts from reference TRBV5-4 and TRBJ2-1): ETGVTQSPTHLIKTRGQQVTLRCSSQSGHNTVSWYQQALGQGPQFIFQYYREEENGRGNFPPRFSGLQFPNYSSELNVNALELDDSALYLCASSQDWSSYNEQFFGPGTRLTVL.

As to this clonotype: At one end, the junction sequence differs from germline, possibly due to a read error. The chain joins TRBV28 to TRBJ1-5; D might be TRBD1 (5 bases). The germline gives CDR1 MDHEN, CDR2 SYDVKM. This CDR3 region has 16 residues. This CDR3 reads CAGSLDDFLRGQPQHF. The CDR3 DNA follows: TGTGCCGGCAGTTTAGACGACTTCCTAAGGGGTCAGCCCCAGCATTTT.

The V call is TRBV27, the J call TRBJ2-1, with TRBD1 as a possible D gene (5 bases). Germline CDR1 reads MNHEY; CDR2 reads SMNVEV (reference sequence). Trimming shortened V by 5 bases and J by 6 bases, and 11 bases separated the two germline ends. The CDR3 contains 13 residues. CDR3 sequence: CASSTRVSNEQFF. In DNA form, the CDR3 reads TGTGCCAGCAGTACCAGGGTGAGCAATGAGCAGTTCTTC.

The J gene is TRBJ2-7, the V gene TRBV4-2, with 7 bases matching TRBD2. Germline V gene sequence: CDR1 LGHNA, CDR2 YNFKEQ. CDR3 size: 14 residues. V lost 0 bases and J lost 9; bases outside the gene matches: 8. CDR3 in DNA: TGTGCCAGCAGCCAAGACGCGGGAGAGGTAGTGCAGTACTTC. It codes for CASSQDAGEVVQYF.

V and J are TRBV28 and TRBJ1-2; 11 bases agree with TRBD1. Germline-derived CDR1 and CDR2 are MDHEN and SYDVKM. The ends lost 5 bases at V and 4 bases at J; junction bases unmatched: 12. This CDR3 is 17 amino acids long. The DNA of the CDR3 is TGTGCCAGCAGTCAGATTGGGACAGGGGGTTTTAGCTATGGCTACACCTTC. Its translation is CASSQIGTGGFSYGYTF.

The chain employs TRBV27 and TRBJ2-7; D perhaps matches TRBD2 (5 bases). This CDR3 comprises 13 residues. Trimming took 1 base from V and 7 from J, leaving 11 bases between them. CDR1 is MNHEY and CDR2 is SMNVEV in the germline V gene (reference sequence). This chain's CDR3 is CASSLYPGMEQYF. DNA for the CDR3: TGTGCCAGCAGTTTATATCCGGGGATGGAGCAGTACTTC.